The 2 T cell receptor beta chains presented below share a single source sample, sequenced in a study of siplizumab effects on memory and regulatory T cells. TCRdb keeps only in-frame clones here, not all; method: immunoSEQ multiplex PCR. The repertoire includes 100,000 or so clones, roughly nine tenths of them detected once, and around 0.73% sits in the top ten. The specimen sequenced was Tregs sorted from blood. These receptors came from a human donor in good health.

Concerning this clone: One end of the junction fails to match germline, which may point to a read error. The CDR3 loop reads CASSLAGQGWNEQFF. DNA for the CDR3: TGTGCCAGCAGCCTAGCAGGACAGGGGTGGAATGAGCAGTTCTTC. V and J are TRBV7-8 and TRBJ2-1, with 9 bases that match TRBD1. This CDR3 has 15 amino acids. Germline-derived CDR1 and CDR2 are SGHVS and FQNEAQ.

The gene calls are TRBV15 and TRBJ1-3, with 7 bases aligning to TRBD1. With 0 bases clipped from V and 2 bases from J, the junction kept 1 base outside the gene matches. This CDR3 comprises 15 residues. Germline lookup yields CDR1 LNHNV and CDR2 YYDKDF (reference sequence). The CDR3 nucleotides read TGTGCCACCAGCAGAGATCAGGGGGCTGGAAACACCATATATTTT. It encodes CATSRDQGAGNTIYF.